This is a list of T cell receptor beta chains from one sample in a study of vaccination effects on CD4 cells after COVID-19. For these TCRs, the target antigens are not known. Generated by immunoSEQ multiplex PCR, the TCRdb table keeps only in-frame clones and is missing some. The sample includes around 35,000 clones, 65% to 85% of them seen just once. Sequencing was performed on CD4+ T cells from PBMCs cultured without peptide, taken before COVID-19 vaccination. The receptors were sampled from a human donor who received a COVID-19 vaccine. CDR3s include the opening cysteine and the closing phenylalanine or tryptophan. The D gene is left open where the match is weak. Rows give clone size only sometimes, using once, few, many, or a class for an expanded clone.

D gene: .
clone size: .
J gene: TRBJ1-3
V gene: TRBV7-2
CDR3 length: 14
CDR3 DNA: TGTGCCAGCAGCTTACGAAGCTCTGGAAACACCATATATTTT
CDR3 protein: CASSLRSSGNTIYF

D gene: .
clone size: .
J gene: TRBJ2-3
V gene: TRBV5-1
CDR3 length: 13
CDR3 DNA: TGCGCCAGCAGCTTGCCTAGCACAGATACGCAGTATTTT
CDR3 protein: CASSLPSTDTQYF

D gene: TRBD1
clone size: .
J gene: TRBJ2-3
V gene: TRBV5-1
CDR3 length: 17
CDR3 DNA: TGCGCCAGCAGCTCCCAACAGGGGGAATCTCGCACAGATACGCAGTATTTT
CDR3 protein: CASSSQQGESRTDTQYF

D gene: .
clone size: .
J gene: TRBJ1-4
V gene: TRBV5-1
CDR3 length: 14
CDR3 DNA: TGCGCCAGCAGCTCACAGGCGCTTAATGAAAAACTGTTTTTT
CDR3 protein: CASSSQALNEKLFF

D gene: TRBD1
clone size: few
J gene: TRBJ1-4
V gene: TRBV7-2
CDR3 length: 17
CDR3 DNA: TGTGCCAGCAGCTATTACAGGGGGAGGATGACTAATGAAAAACTGTTTTTT
CDR3 protein: CASSYYRGRMTNEKLFF

D gene: .
clone size: .
J gene: TRBJ1-4
V gene: TRBV6-6
CDR3 length: 16
CDR3 DNA: TGTGCCAGCAGTTACATCCTGGACAGTAGTTTTGAAAAACTGTTTTTT
CDR3 protein: CASSYILDSSFEKLFF

D gene: .
clone size: .
J gene: TRBJ2-7
V gene: TRBV21-1
CDR3 length: 14
CDR3 DNA: TGTGCCAGCAGCAAATCCGGGCGCGCTTACGAGCAGTACTTC
CDR3 protein: CASSKSGRAYEQYF

D gene: .
clone size: .
J gene: TRBJ2-2
V gene: TRBV28
CDR3 length: 15
CDR3 DNA: TGTGCCAGCAGCACCGACAGCTCAGGCACCGGGGAGCTGTTTTTT
CDR3 protein: CASSTDSSGTGELFF

D gene: .
clone size: .
J gene: TRBJ2-7
V gene: TRBV18
CDR3 length: 16
CDR3 DNA: TGTGCCAGCTCACCCCGGGACACCACCGGGCGTTACGAGCAGTACTTC
CDR3 protein: CASSPRDTTGRYEQYF

D gene: TRBD1
clone size: .
J gene: TRBJ1-2
V gene: TRBV5-4
CDR3 length: 15
CDR3 DNA: TGTGCCAGCAGCCCCAGGACAGGGGGCGCGGGTGGCTACACCTTC
CDR3 protein: CASSPRTGGAGGYTF

D gene: .
clone size: .
J gene: TRBJ1-3
V gene: TRBV18
CDR3 length: 17
CDR3 DNA: TGTGCCAGCTCACCCACCGGGGCGGGCAACTCTGGAAACACCATATATTTT
CDR3 protein: CASSPTGAGNSGNTIYF

D gene: .
clone size: .
J gene: TRBJ2-3
V gene: TRBV9
CDR3 length: 12
CDR3 DNA: TGTGCCAGCAGCGCGGGACTCGAGACGCAGTATTTT
CDR3 protein: CASSAGLETQYF

D gene: .
clone size: .
J gene: TRBJ1-2
V gene: TRBV7-9
CDR3 length: 15
CDR3 DNA: TGTGCCAGCAGCTCACAGGCGCTCCATAACTATGGCTACACCTTC
CDR3 protein: CASSSQALHNYGYTF

D gene: .
clone size: few
J gene: TRBJ1-1
V gene: TRBV18
CDR3 length: 15
CDR3 DNA: TGTGCCAGCTCACCACAGGCAGGGATGAACACTGAAGCTTTCTTT
CDR3 protein: CASSPQAGMNTEAFF

D gene: .
clone size: .
J gene: TRBJ1-1
V gene: TRBV6-2/TRBV6-3
CDR3 length: 17
CDR3 DNA: TGTGCCAGCAGTTACAGGGCCGCGGGGTCAATGAACACTGAAGCTTTCTTT
CDR3 protein: CASSYRAAGSMNTEAFF

D gene: .
clone size: .
J gene: TRBJ1-3
V gene: TRBV7-2
CDR3 length: 13
CDR3 DNA: TGTGCCAGCAGCTTAGCAATAAGAAACACCATATATTTT
CDR3 protein: CASSLAIRNTIYF

D gene: .
clone size: .
J gene: TRBJ2-6
V gene: TRBV19
CDR3 length: 13
CDR3 DNA: TGTGCCAGTAGTATAGCTGGGGCCAACGTCCTGACTTTC
CDR3 protein: CASSIAGANVLTF

D gene: TRBD1
clone size: .
J gene: TRBJ1-2
V gene: TRBV3-1/TRBV3-2
CDR3 length: 17
CDR3 DNA: TGTGCCAGCAGCCACCTCACAGGGGTAGGAGTTGGGGGCGGCTACACCTTC
CDR3 protein: CASSHLTGVGVGGGYTF

D gene: .
clone size: .
J gene: TRBJ2-1
V gene: TRBV5-1
CDR3 length: 15
CDR3 DNA: TGCGCCAGCAGCTTGGTGGGGGGGCGGAACAATGAGCAGTTCTTC
CDR3 protein: CASSLVGGRNNEQFF

D gene: .
clone size: .
J gene: TRBJ1-1
V gene: TRBV5-1
CDR3 length: 14
CDR3 DNA: TGCGCCACCGGGGGGGGGACCTCCGGTACTGAAGCTTTCTTT
CDR3 protein: CATGGGTSGTEAFF

D gene: .
clone size: .
J gene: TRBJ2-7
V gene: TRBV18
CDR3 length: 13
CDR3 DNA: TGTGCCAGCTCACCGGCGGACAGCCGCGAGCAGTACTTC
CDR3 protein: CASSPADSREQYF

D gene: TRBD2
clone size: .
J gene: TRBJ2-7
V gene: TRBV19
CDR3 length: 15
CDR3 DNA: TGTGCCAGTCGGGCGGCGGGGGTTGGGTCCTACGAGCAGTACTTC
CDR3 protein: CASRAAGVGSYEQYF

D gene: TRBD1
clone size: .
J gene: TRBJ2-2
V gene: TRBV5-1
CDR3 length: 16
CDR3 DNA: TGCGCCAGCACGAAATCCAGGGGGCGGGACACCGGGGAGCTGTTTTTT
CDR3 protein: CASTKSRGRDTGELFF

D gene: .
clone size: .
J gene: TRBJ2-4
V gene: TRBV7-2
CDR3 length: 16
CDR3 DNA: TGTGCCAGCAGCCTGGTAAGGTCCATAGCCAAAAACATTCAGTACTTC
CDR3 protein: CASSLVRSIAKNIQYF

D gene: .
clone size: once
J gene: TRBJ2-2
V gene: TRBV19
CDR3 length: 15
CDR3 DNA: TGTGCCAGCCACCATCCGGGGGGCAACACCGGGGAGCTGTTTTTT
CDR3 protein: CASHHPGGNTGELFF

D gene: TRBD1
clone size: few
J gene: TRBJ2-1
V gene: TRBV30
CDR3 length: 15
CDR3 DNA: TGTGCCTGGATGCGGACCGGGACAGCCTACAATGAGCAGTTCTTC
CDR3 protein: CAWMRTGTAYNEQFF

D gene: .
clone size: .
J gene: TRBJ2-7
V gene: TRBV7-9
CDR3 length: 14
CDR3 DNA: TGTGCCAGCAGCCCGCGACCGTCCTCCTACGAGCAGTACTTC
CDR3 protein: CASSPRPSSYEQYF

D gene: TRBD1
clone size: .
J gene: TRBJ2-2
V gene: TRBV27
CDR3 length: 16
CDR3 DNA: TGTGCCAGCAGTTCAGGGACAGGGAGTATAACGGGGGAGCTGTTTTTT
CDR3 protein: CASSSGTGSITGELFF

D gene: .
clone size: few
J gene: TRBJ2-2
V gene: TRBV12-5
CDR3 length: 16
CDR3 DNA: TGTGCTAGTGTTCTAACCTCGGGACCGGACACCGGGGAGCTGTTTTTT
CDR3 protein: CASVLTSGPDTGELFF

D gene: .
clone size: .
J gene: TRBJ1-1
V gene: TRBV25-1
CDR3 length: 13
CDR3 DNA: TGTGCCAGCATAGGGTCCTCGAACACTGAAGCTTTCTTT
CDR3 protein: CASIGSSNTEAFF

D gene: TRBD1
clone size: .
J gene: TRBJ1-2
V gene: TRBV7-8
CDR3 length: 17
CDR3 DNA: TGTGCCAGCAGCTTAAAGCCGGGACAGGGCCCTCGATATGGCTACACCTTC
CDR3 protein: CASSLKPGQGPRYGYTF

D gene: .
clone size: .
J gene: TRBJ2-3
V gene: TRBV7-2
CDR3 length: 15
CDR3 DNA: TGTGCCAGCAGCCAGGGGGGGAGGAGCACAGATACGCAGTATTTT
CDR3 protein: CASSQGGRSTDTQYF

D gene: .
clone size: once
J gene: TRBJ1-2
V gene: TRBV2
CDR3 length: 15
CDR3 DNA: TGTGCCAGCAGTGAAGCCATATCGGGGTCCTATGGCTACACCTTC
CDR3 protein: CASSEAISGSYGYTF

D gene: .
clone size: once
J gene: TRBJ2-6
V gene: TRBV29-1
CDR3 length: 12
CDR3 DNA: TGCAGCGCCAGTATTGGGGCCAACGTCCTGACTTTC
CDR3 protein: CSASIGANVLTF

D gene: .
clone size: .
J gene: TRBJ2-5
V gene: TRBV6-5
CDR3 length: 14
CDR3 DNA: TGTGCCAGCAGGCGACGGGACGTACAAGAGACCCAGTACTTC
CDR3 protein: CASRRRDVQETQYF

D gene: TRBD2
clone size: once
J gene: TRBJ2-1
V gene: TRBV19
CDR3 length: 15
CDR3 DNA: TGTGCCAGTATCTTAACTAGCGGGGGGGCCAATGAGCAGTTCTTC
CDR3 protein: CASILTSGGANEQFF

D gene: TRBD1
clone size: few
J gene: TRBJ2-3
V gene: TRBV6-6
CDR3 length: 14
CDR3 DNA: TGTGCCAGCAGTGACACAGGGGATTCAGATACGCAGTATTTT
CDR3 protein: CASSDTGDSDTQYF

D gene: .
clone size: .
J gene: TRBJ2-7
V gene: TRBV5-1
CDR3 length: 18
CDR3 DNA: TGCGCCAGCAGCTTGGGAGAGATGGGGACCAGCCGGCCCCGGCAGCAGTACTTC
CDR3 protein: CASSLGEMGTSRPRQQYF

D gene: TRBD1
clone size: .
J gene: TRBJ1-1
V gene: TRBV18
CDR3 length: 14
CDR3 DNA: TGTGCCAGCTCACCGGACAGGGTAGAGGCTGAAGCTTTCTTT
CDR3 protein: CASSPDRVEAEAFF

D gene: TRBD1
clone size: .
J gene: TRBJ1-2
V gene: TRBV6-5
CDR3 length: 14
CDR3 DNA: TGTGCCAGCAGCGTGACCGGGACAGGATATGGCTACACCTTC
CDR3 protein: CASSVTGTGYGYTF

D gene: .
clone size: .
J gene: TRBJ2-1
V gene: TRBV19
CDR3 length: 13
CDR3 DNA: TGTGCCAGTATCAAACAGGGGAGGAATGAGCAGTTCTTC
CDR3 protein: CASIKQGRNEQFF

D gene: .
clone size: few
J gene: TRBJ1-6
V gene: TRBV2
CDR3 length: 13
CDR3 DNA: TGTGCCGGGGCAAGGTCCTATAATTCACCCCTCCACTTT
CDR3 protein: CAGARSYNSPLHF

D gene: .
clone size: .
J gene: TRBJ2-3
V gene: TRBV5-6
CDR3 length: 14
CDR3 DNA: TGTGCCAGTACGGACGGAGGGTACACAGATACGCAGTATTTT
CDR3 protein: CASTDGGYTDTQYF

D gene: TRBD1
clone size: .
J gene: TRBJ2-1
V gene: TRBV5-4
CDR3 length: 15
CDR3 DNA: TGTGCCAGCAGCTTGGGAGGGGGCCTGTACAATGAGCAGTTCTTC
CDR3 protein: CASSLGGGLYNEQFF

D gene: .
clone size: .
J gene: TRBJ1-6
V gene: TRBV27
CDR3 length: 14
CDR3 DNA: TGTGCCAGCAGCCCCCGGTGGGGCGGTTCACCCCTCCACTTT
CDR3 protein: CASSPRWGGSPLHF

D gene: TRBD1
clone size: .
J gene: TRBJ1-3
V gene: TRBV4-3
CDR3 length: 17
CDR3 DNA: TGCGCCAGCAGCCAAGATCGGCAGGGGGCGAAAGGAAACACCATATATTTT
CDR3 protein: CASSQDRQGAKGNTIYF

D gene: .
clone size: .
J gene: TRBJ1-2
V gene: TRBV30
CDR3 length: 13
CDR3 DNA: TGTGCCTGGACCCCCGATGCGGGCTATGGCTACACCTTC
CDR3 protein: CAWTPDAGYGYTF

D gene: TRBD1
clone size: .
J gene: TRBJ1-3
V gene: TRBV7-2
CDR3 length: 17
CDR3 DNA: TGTGCCAGCAGCTTGTCCGGGACAGCGAACTCTGGAAACACCATATATTTT
CDR3 protein: CASSLSGTANSGNTIYF

D gene: .
clone size: .
J gene: TRBJ1-3
V gene: TRBV28
CDR3 length: 13
CDR3 DNA: TGTGCCAGCAGTCCAGGGGACGGAAACACCATATATTTT
CDR3 protein: CASSPGDGNTIYF